Shown below are 25 T cell receptor beta chains from a single sample sequenced in a study of Ad26.COV2.S vaccination and SARS-CoV-2 variants. The treatment here: about 20 received Ad26.COV2.S at low or high dose, single or two shots; about 5 received placebo; per-sample allocation not given. At day 63 after the first vaccine or placebo injection, samples were drawn. Method: immunoSEQ multiplex PCR; TCRdb's copy keeps in-frame clones and lacks some. This sample has fewer than 400,000 clones, with 75% to 90% found just once. The material sequenced was peripheral blood, taken in a trial of Ad26.COV2.S vaccine versus placebo. The source of these receptors is a person between 18 and 60 years old who received the Ad26.COV2.S COVID-19 vaccine or a placebo.

J is TRBJ2-2 and V is TRBV4-3; 7 bases align to TRBD2. Per the germline V gene, CDR1 is LGHNA and CDR2 is YSLEER. Unmatched junction bases numbered 8, after V lost 3 bases and J lost 4 bases. This CDR3 has 16 residues. The CDR3 region has the DNA TGCGCCAGCAGCCAGAATACCGGGACTACCACCGGGGAGCTGTTTTTT. The encoded protein is CASSQNTGTTTGELFF.

The chain combines TRBV14 with TRBJ2-1, with D uncertain. The CDR3 is made up of 12 amino acids. Germline CDR1 and CDR2: SGHDN and FVKESK. Trimming left V 2 bases short and J 7 bases short, with 6 bases between. CDR3 coding DNA: TGTGCCAGCAGCCAACCGTGGAATGAGCAGTTCTTC. As protein: CASSQPWNEQFF.

The V call is TRBV5-1, the J call TRBJ2-3, with a weak D call TRBD2 (6 bases). This CDR3 comprises 13 residues. Germline loops: CDR1 SGHRS, CDR2 YFSETQ. V lost 5 bases to trimming and J lost 3 bases, with 10 bases between them. CDR3: CASRPGETDTQYF. In nucleotides, the CDR3 is TGCGCCAGCAGGCCGGGGGAAACAGATACGCAGTATTTT.

The genes are TRBV27 and TRBJ1-6; no clear D. CDR3 length: 15 amino acids. Looked up from germline, CDR1 is MNHEY and CDR2 is SMNVEV (reference sequence). The V gene lost 5 bases and the J gene lost 2 bases, with 10 bases spanning the gap. CDR3 sequence reads: CASSPQDPYNSPLHF. DNA for the CDR3: TGTGCCAGCAGTCCCCAGGACCCCTATAATTCACCCCTCCACTTT.

This clone was observed once. The J gene is TRBJ1-5, the V gene TRBV25-1, with D unclear. The CDR3 extends over 14 amino acids. Germline values: CDR1 MGHDK, CDR2 SYGVNS. Trimming left V 4 bases short and J 7 bases short, with 14 bases between. CDR3 bases: TGTGCCAGCAGTGTAACGGGGAATGGACAGCCCCAGCATTTT. Protein sequence: CASSVTGNGQPQHF. Full variable domain (missing parts from reference TRBV25-1 and TRBJ1-5): EADIYQTPRYLVIGTGKKITLECSQTMGHDKMYWYQQDPGMELHLIHYSYGVNSTEKGDLSSESTVSRIRTEHFPLTLESARPSHTSQYLCASSVTGNGQPQHFGDGTRLSIL.

The V and J genes are TRBV5-1 and TRBJ1-1; D not resolved. The V end was cut by 0 bases, the J end by 3 bases, with 6 bases between. The V gene's germline CDR1 is SGHRS and CDR2 YFSETQ. CDR3 length equals 13 residues. The CDR3 spells CASSLDTYTEAFF. In DNA form, the CDR3 reads TGCGCCAGCAGCTTGGATACCTACACTGAAGCTTTCTTT. The whole variable domain, filled in from reference TRBV5-1 and TRBJ1-1, reads KAGVTQTPRYLIKTRGQQVTLSCSPISGHRSVSWYQQTPGQGLQFLFEYFSETQRNKGNFPGRFSGRQFSNSRSEMNVSTLELGDSALYLCASSLDTYTEAFFGQGTRLTVV.

The genes are TRBV18 and TRBJ1-1; maybe TRBD1 (6 bases). Trimming took off 3 bases at V and 1 base at J, with 15 bases between the two ends. This CDR3 spans 16 amino acids. Per the germline V gene, CDR1 is KGHSH and CDR2 is LQKENI. DNA for the CDR3: TGTGCCAGCTCACCCTCCCTAGGGGGGGCGAACACTGAAGCTTTCTTT. Its translation is CASSPSLGGANTEAFF.

This clone was seen just once. The chain is built from TRBV11-2 and TRBJ2-7; either TRBD1 or TRBD2 may supply D (5 bases each). The germline V gene encodes CDR1 SGHAT and CDR2 FQNNGV. Trimming removed 2 bases from V and 9 bases from J, with 17 bases in between. The CDR3 is 14 residues long. Here the CDR3 reads CASSLSRDPLRQYF. CDR3 DNA sequence: TGTGCCAGCAGCTTAAGCCGGGACCCCCTGCGGCAGTACTTC.

The chain is built from TRBV7-6 and TRBJ2-4; D unresolved. CDR1 SGHVS and CDR2 FNYEAQ come from the germline V gene. The CDR3 spans 13 residues. The ends were cut back, 7 bases at V and 8 bases at J, with 15 bases in the middle. The CDR3 is CASTDGRQHIQYF. CDR3 DNA: TGTGCCAGCACCGACGGCAGACAACACATTCAGTACTTC.

The chain carries TRBV4-2 and TRBJ1-5, with D tentatively TRBD1 (5 bases). Trimming left V 0 bases short and J 4 bases short, with 16 bases between. Germline CDR1 is LGHNA and CDR2 is YNFKEQ. The CDR3 is 17 amino acids. The CDR3 sequence: CASSQEWAEGRNQPQHF. The CDR3 DNA is TGTGCCAGCAGCCAAGAATGGGCGGAGGGGAGAAATCAGCCCCAGCATTTT.

This clone has just a few counts. The chain links TRBV7-3 to TRBJ2-1; D may be TRBD2 (6 bases). Deletions cut 6 bases from V and 6 bases from J, with 15 bases between. Germline lookup yields CDR1 SGHTA and CDR2 FQGTGA. The CDR3 spans 14 residues. The CDR3 here is CASRADAGLNEQFF. The CDR3, as DNA: TGTGCCAGCAGGGCCGATGCGGGGCTCAATGAGCAGTTCTTC. Filled out from reference TRBV7-3 and TRBJ2-1, the complete variable domain reads GAGVSQTPSNKVTEKGKYVELRCDPISGHTALYWYRQSLGQGPEFLIYFQGTGAADDSGLPNDRFFAVRPEGSVSTLKIQRTERGDSAVYLCASRADAGLNEQFFGPGTRLTVL.

The chain couples TRBV11-3 to TRBJ2-7, with D uncertain. CDR3 size: 10 residues. Trimming removed 2 bases from V and 5 bases from J, with 1 base in between. Germline V CDR1 and CDR2: SGHNT, YENEEA. CDR3 protein: CASSLHEQYF. CDR3 nucleotides: TGTGCCAGCAGCTTACACGAGCAGTACTTC.

The table lists this clone with a count of one. This chain uses TRBV28 with TRBJ1-3; perhaps TRBD1 as D (6 bases). The CDR3 contains 16 residues. In germline, CDR1 is MDHEN, CDR2 SYDVKM. Deletions cut 2 bases from V and 0 bases from J, with 11 bases between. The CDR3 loop is CASSLGTSYSGNTIYF. The DNA for the CDR3 is TGTGCCAGCAGTTTAGGGACATCATACTCTGGAAACACCATATATTTT.

The chain joins TRBV6-5 to TRBJ2-2, with 9 bases fitting TRBD1. V shed 8 bases and J 5 bases; nucleotides not matched to a gene: 6. From germline, CDR1 is MNHEY and CDR2 SVGAGI. The CDR3 loop spans 14 amino acids. The CDR3: CASWGQGSTGELFF. CDR3 DNA sequence: TGTGCCAGCTGGGGACAGGGTTCGACCGGGGAGCTGTTTTTT.

The gene calls are TRBV12-3 or TRBV12-4 and TRBJ1-2; D is undetermined. Trimming stripped 6 bases from V and 4 bases from J, with 9 bases between. The CDR3 is made up of 12 amino acids. CDR3 region: CASSLSSYGYTF. In nucleotides, the CDR3 is TGTGCCAGCAGCTTAAGTAGCTATGGCTACACCTTC.

V is TRBV19 and J is TRBJ1-1; no clear D gene. In germline, CDR1 is LNHDA, CDR2 SQIVND (reference sequence). Trimming took off 5 bases at V and 11 bases at J, with 3 bases between the two ends. This CDR3 has 8 amino acids. CDR3 sequence: CASSRAFF. The CDR3 nucleotides read TGTGCCAGTAGTCGGGCTTTCTTT.

Points on this clone: Other DNA sequences in the same sample also yield this CDR3. The genes are TRBV10-3 and TRBJ1-5; unclear D gene. CDR3 length: 13 amino acids. With 0 bases removed from V and 7 bases from J, the gap between germline ends came to 7 bases. In germline, CDR1 is ENHRY, CDR2 SYGVKD. CDR3 sequence reads: CAISESAGQPQHF. The CDR3 nucleotides read TGTGCCATCAGTGAGTCGGCGGGACAGCCCCAGCATTTT.

The J gene is TRBJ1-4, the V gene TRBV29-1; D is uncertain. The CDR3 has 13 residues. Germline V gene lookup returns CDR1 SQVTM and CDR2 ANQGSEA. Trimming stripped 7 bases from V and 0 bases from J, with 9 bases between. DNA of the CDR3: TGCAGCGGTTCGGTTGCAACTAATGAAAAACTGTTTTTT. Translating gives CSGSVATNEKLFF.

There are a few counts of this clone. This rearrangement joins TRBV19 to TRBJ1-6; the D gene is possibly TRBD1 (5 bases). The ends were cut back, 5 bases at V and 13 bases at J, with 12 bases in the middle. Germline loops: CDR1 LNHDA, CDR2 SQIVND (reference sequence). This CDR3 contains 12 residues. In DNA form, the CDR3 reads TGTGCCAGTAGTTCCGGTGGGGGGCCCCTCCACTTT. Translation: CASSSGGGPLHF.

J is TRBJ2-1 and V is TRBV6-2 or TRBV6-3, with a possible D match to TRBD1 (6 bases). This CDR3 comprises 18 residues. Trimming stripped 4 bases from V and 2 bases from J, with 21 bases between. Germline lookup yields CDR1 MNHEY and CDR2 SVGEGT. The CDR3 DNA reads as TGTGCCAGCAGTTCCACCCCGGGCAGGGGTAGGGCCTACAATGAGCAGTTCTTC. It codes for CASSSTPGRGRAYNEQFF.

On this clone itself: At one boundary the junction diverges from the germline segment, which might be a read error. The chain is built from TRBV5-8 and TRBJ1-5; no clear D gene. The CDR3 covers 13 residues. Germline V gene sequence: CDR1 SGHTS, CDR2 YDEGEE. The CDR3 DNA follows: TGTGCCAGCAGCTTTTACAGCAATCAGCTCCAGCATTTT. Translated: CASSFYSNQLQHF.

V and J are TRBV5-5 and TRBJ2-3; the D is unclear. The ends were cut back, 0 bases at V and 2 bases at J, with 7 bases in the middle. Germline values: CDR1 SGHKS, CDR2 YYEKEE (reference sequence). This CDR3 contains 14 residues. The CDR3 reads CASSLGGYTDTQYF. CDR3 in DNA: TGTGCCAGCAGCTTGGGTGGGTACACAGATACGCAGTATTTT.

The gene calls are TRBV27 and TRBJ1-5; 11 bases fit TRBD1. The length of the CDR3 is 15 residues. J gave up 4 bases and V 5 bases, and 4 bases lay outside the gene matches. CDR1 is MNHEY, CDR2 SMNVEV, per germline (reference sequence). The CDR3 loop is CASSERDRGNQPQHF. The CDR3 nucleotides read TGTGCCAGCAGTGAACGGGACAGGGGGAATCAGCCCCAGCATTTT.

This clone was seen only once. The V gene is TRBV21-1, the J gene TRBJ1-2. TRBV21-1 is termed a pseudogene. This CDR3 has 14 residues. The CDR3 here is CASSKRRNNYGYTF. CDR3 DNA sequence: TGTGCCAGCAGCAAAAGGAGGAACAACTATGGCTACACCTTC.

A word on this clone: At one end the junction does not follow the germline gene, possibly because of a read error. The chain joins TRBV20-1 to TRBJ1-1; D remains ambiguous. The CDR3 runs to 9 residues. Germline CDR1 DFQATT, CDR2 SNEGSKA (reference sequence). CDR3 in amino acids: CSARIPRIF. CDR3 DNA sequence: TGCAGTGCTAGAATCCCGAGAATCTTT.